This TCR beta chain originates from a study of cytomegalovirus exposure and HLA in healthy donors. Study-wide context: An analysis done earlier identified around 100 million unique TCR beta sequences from around 180 million T cells. Study-level findings and limits: A few V segments could not be told apart, such as TRBV6-2 and TRBV6-3, and were left out. Highest at DRB1 and lowest at HLA-C, TCR association rates differed among HLA loci in a later analysis.

The study ran its PCR with 60 Vbeta and 13 Jbeta primers. The table came from immunoSEQ multiplex PCR; TCRdb's copy has only in-frame clones and leaves some out. The repertoire table contains 150,000 to 200,000 clones. Whereas donors were nominally healthy upon sampling, unrecorded immune exposures were probable. The CDR3 loop spans 16 amino acids. The V segment lost 0 bases and the J segment 6 bases; nucleotides outside the gene matches: 6. The germline gives CDR1 SGHRS, CDR2 YFSETQ. In regard to this clone: The antigen remains unidentified.

This clonotype originated in a woman between 18 and 30 years old in good health and CMV-seropositive. This chain links TRBV5-1 with TRBJ2-1; TRBD2 aligns across 10 bases. The specimen was PBMCs. The CDR3 region is CASSLGGTSATNEQFF. CDR3 nucleotide sequence: TGCGCCAGCAGCTTGGGGGGGACTAGCGCCACCAATGAGCAGTTCTTC. The complete variable domain, with remaining parts taken from reference TRBV5-1 and TRBJ2-1, reads KAGVTQTPRYLIKTRGQQVTLSCSPISGHRSVSWYQQTPGQGLQFLFEYFSETQRNKGNFPGRFSGRQFSNSRSEMNVSTLELGDSALYLCASSLGGTSATNEQFFGPGTRLTVL.